This T cell receptor (beta chain) stems from a study of Ad26.COV2.S vaccination and SARS-CoV-2 variants. Treatment: over 15 received Ad26.COV2.S at low or high dose, single or two shots; roughly five received placebo; per-sample allocation not given. Following the first vaccine or placebo injection, samples were taken on day 63. Libraries were prepared by immunoSEQ multiplex PCR; TCRdb keeps only in-frame clonotypes and omits some of them. The sample consists of roughly 300,000 clones, approximately 90% of them appearing once. Trimming took 3 bases from V and 1 from J, leaving 7 bases between them. There are 14 residues in the CDR3. Germline CDR1 and CDR2: LGHNA and YNFKEQ.

The source was peripheral blood, collected in a trial of Ad26.COV2.S vaccine versus placebo. This sequence joins TRBV4-2 and TRBJ1-5, with D maybe TRBD1 (6 bases). The source of this sequence is a person between 18 and 60 years old who received the Ad26.COV2.S COVID-19 vaccine or a placebo. CDR3 coding DNA: TGTGCCAGCAGCCATACAGGGAGCAATCAGCCCCAGCATTTT. Its protein is CASSHTGSNQPQHF.